The 24 T cell receptor beta chains reported below all come from one sample, sequenced in a study of shared clonotypes between healthy human individuals. Method: immunoSEQ multiplex PCR; TCRdb's copy keeps in-frame clones and lacks some. The profile shows a few million clones, approximately 95% of them singletons. Sequenced sample: naive CD4+ T cells from PBMCs. Sample subset: CD45RA+ positively selected. Receptors originate from a man younger than 30 in good health. Some clones in this sample may be carry-over from other donors' samples.

This chain joins TRBV18 and TRBJ1-3, with D possibly TRBD1 on 5 matching bases. The CDR3 has 19 residues. The germline V and J ends were trimmed by 5 bases and 1 base, with 24 bases remaining between them. CDR1 KGHSH and CDR2 LQKENI come from the germline V gene. The DNA for the CDR3 is TGTGCCAGCTCATTAACAATCGCCAGGGACTCCGGATCTGGAAACACCATATATTTT. Encoded protein: CASSLTIARDSGSGNTIYF. Supplemented by reference TRBV18 and TRBJ1-3, the full variable domain reads NAGVMQNPRHLVRRRGQEARLRCSPMKGHSHVYWYRQLPEEGLKFMVYLQKENIIDESGMPKERFSAEFPKEGPSILRIQQVVRGDSAAYFCASSLTIARDSGSGNTIYFGEGSWLTVV.

Remarks on this clone: This specimen includes other DNA sequences encoding the same CDR3. V and J are TRBV28 and TRBJ2-5; a possible D gene is TRBD2 (6 bases). Germline assignment: CDR1 MDHEN and CDR2 SYDVKM. This CDR3 has 13 residues. V lost 2 bases and J 5 bases, leaving 9 bases between the germline ends. Written as DNA, the CDR3 is TGTGCCAGCAGTTTAGCGGGAACTGAGACCCAGTACTTC. It specifies CASSLAGTETQYF.

Only one count was recorded for this clone. The chain couples TRBV5-1 to TRBJ1-1; 7 bases map to TRBD1. Germline assignment: CDR1 SGHRS and CDR2 YFSETQ. This CDR3 comprises 14 residues. The J segment lost 4 bases and the V segment lost 1 base, leaving 4 bases of the junction unmatched. The CDR3 nucleotides are TGCGCCAGCAGCTTGAGGGGGCTGAGCACTGAAGCTTTCTTT. Its translation is CASSLRGLSTEAFF. Full variable domain (outside the CDR3, taken from reference TRBV5-1 and TRBJ1-1): KAGVTQTPRYLIKTRGQQVTLSCSPISGHRSVSWYQQTPGQGLQFLFEYFSETQRNKGNFPGRFSGRQFSNSRSEMNVSTLELGDSALYLCASSLRGLSTEAFFGQGTRLTVV.

V usage is TRBV5-6 and J usage is TRBJ2-4; tentatively, D is TRBD1 or TRBD2 (5 bases each). Germline values: CDR1 SGHDT, CDR2 YYEEEE. The CDR3 totals 14 residues. The germline V and J ends were trimmed by 2 bases and 2 bases, with 8 bases remaining between them. The CDR3 nucleotides read TGTGCCAGCAGCTTTGAGGGGACCAAAAACATTCAGTACTTC. Amino acids: CASSFEGTKNIQYF.

The chain combines TRBV27 with TRBJ2-7, with 7 bases matching TRBD2. The trim removed 3 bases at V and 2 bases at J, leaving 13 bases unmatched. The CDR3 sequence is 17 residues long. Germline CDR1 and CDR2: MNHEY and SMNVEV (reference sequence). CDR3 DNA sequence: TGTGCCAGCAGTTTCTCGCGCGGGGGACCGGCAGCCTACGAGCAGTACTTC. As protein: CASSFSRGGPAAYEQYF.

This chain connects TRBV6-5 to TRBJ2-3, with a tentative D call TRBD1 (5 bases). V gave up 6 bases and J gave up 3 bases, with 10 bases separating them. The germline CDR1 and CDR2 sequences are MNHEY and SVGAGI. The CDR3 loop spans 13 amino acids. The CDR3 reads CASRLDNTDTQYF. In nucleotides, the CDR3 is TGTGCCAGCAGGTTGGACAATACAGATACGCAGTATTTT.

This clone was seen only a few times. The genes are TRBV28 and TRBJ1-2, with D hard to call. The CDR3 consists of 13 residues. Germline-derived CDR1 and CDR2 are MDHEN and SYDVKM. V gave up 4 bases and J gave up 8 bases, with 14 bases separating them. This chain's CDR3 is CASSSLVGFGYTF. The DNA of the CDR3 is TGTGCCAGCAGTTCCCTAGTAGGTTTCGGCTACACCTTC.

The chain is built from TRBV7-9 and TRBJ2-5; 8 nucleotides match TRBD2. CDR3 size: 18 residues. The ends lost 4 bases at V and 0 bases at J; junction bases unmatched: 13. In germline, CDR1 is SEHNR, CDR2 FQNEAQ (reference sequence). CDR3 sequence reads: CASSSRPLLAEYQETQYF. Written as DNA, the CDR3 is TGTGCCAGCAGCTCCCGACCCTTACTAGCGGAGTACCAAGAGACCCAGTACTTC.

CDR3: CASTPRGAGGSGYTF. In DNA, the CDR3 is TGTGCCAGCACCCCTCGCGGGGCCGGGGGGAGTGGCTACACCTTC. The V gene is TRBV28, the J gene TRBJ1-2; tentative D call: TRBD1 (5 bases). Germline V gene data show CDR1 as MDHEN and CDR2 as SYDVKM. The V and J ends lost 7 bases and 7 bases respectively, with 22 bases between them. The CDR3 length is 15 residues.

This chain links TRBV13 with TRBJ2-5; perhaps TRBD1 as D (7 bases). The CDR3 runs 15 residues. Germline V gene data show CDR1 as PRHDT and CDR2 as FYEKMQ (reference sequence). V was trimmed by 0 bases and J by 4 bases, leaving 12 bases between them. The CDR3 nucleotides are TGTGCCAGCAGCTTAGGGCCAGGGGGAGGAGAGACCCAGTACTTC. This encodes CASSLGPGGGETQYF.

This clone was observed a few times. The chain joins TRBV5-4 to TRBJ1-2; 9 bases fit TRBD1. This CDR3 has 13 amino acids. The germline CDR1 and CDR2 sequences are SGHNT and YYREEE (reference sequence). Trimming removed 4 bases from V and 7 bases from J; junction bases left unmatched: 5. The CDR3 sequence: CASSRGQGVGYTF. The CDR3 DNA sequence: TGTGCCAGCAGCCGGGGACAGGGAGTTGGCTACACCTTC.

V gene TRBV15 combines with J gene TRBJ2-2, with D perhaps TRBD1 (5 bases). Germline V CDR1 and CDR2: LNHNV, YYDKDF (reference sequence). V shed 0 bases and J shed 2 bases, with 10 bases lying between them. The CDR3 consists of 16 residues. As DNA, the CDR3 is TGTGCCACCAGCAGAGAATGGGGCTCAAACACCGGGGAGCTGTTTTTT. This gives the protein CATSREWGSNTGELFF.

CDR3 in amino acids: CAIGSGRLYEQYF. The CDR3 DNA follows: TGTGCCATCGGTAGCGGGAGGCTCTACGAGCAGTACTTC. V gene TRBV10-3 combines with J gene TRBJ2-7, with TRBD2 identical over 10 bases. J lost 3 bases, V lost 8 bases, and 4 bases had no gene match. The CDR3 is made up of 13 amino acids. Germline V lookup: CDR1 ENHRY, CDR2 SYGVKD.

On this clone itself: At the DNA level, this CDR3 is encoded by other sequences in the same sample as well. V is TRBV27 and J is TRBJ2-6; D ambiguous. CDR1 is MNHEY, CDR2 SMNVEV, per germline (reference sequence). Trimming stripped 1 base from V and 2 bases from J, with 6 bases between. This CDR3 has 15 residues. CDR3 amino acids: CASSLWGTGANVLTF. The CDR3 coding sequence is TGTGCCAGCAGTTTATGGGGAACTGGGGCCAACGTCCTGACTTTC.

The chain is built from TRBV28 and TRBJ2-5, with TRBD2 matching 12 bases. Germline loops: CDR1 MDHEN, CDR2 SYDVKM. J was trimmed by 2 bases and V by 5 bases; bases with no gene match: 3. This CDR3 region has 15 residues. CDR3 bases: TGTGCCAGCAGTGCGCTAGCGGGAGGGCAAGAGACCCAGTACTTC. This sequence encodes CASSALAGGQETQYF.

V usage is TRBV6-5 and J usage is TRBJ1-3, with D tentatively TRBD1 (5 bases). The length of the CDR3 is 14 residues. The germline V and J ends were trimmed by 6 bases and 4 bases, with 13 bases remaining between them. Germline values: CDR1 MNHEY, CDR2 SVGAGI. For the CDR3, the DNA is TGTGCCAGCAGGGAAGGGGTTTTCGGAAACACCATATATTTT. Amino acids: CASREGVFGNTIYF.

This clone occurred once. The V and J genes are TRBV10-3 and TRBJ1-1; D gene unclear. Germline values: CDR1 ENHRY, CDR2 SYGVKD. The CDR3 sequence is 13 residues long. As DNA, the CDR3 is TGTGCACAGTTATTGTGGCAAAACACTGAAGCTTTCTTT. Translation gives CAQLLWQNTEAFF.

The chain recombines TRBV25-1 with TRBJ1-4; 7 bases are a match to TRBD1. The CDR3 spans 16 residues. V shed 1 base and J 5 bases; nucleotides not matched to a gene: 7. Germline V CDR1 and CDR2: MGHDK, SYGVNS. The CDR3 DNA reads as TGTGCCAGCAGTGAATTAGGGGGCAGGCCCAATGAAAAACTGTTTTTT. As protein: CASSELGGRPNEKLFF.

The chain has TRBV19 and TRBJ2-2, with unresolved D. V was trimmed by 2 bases and J by 3 bases, leaving 7 bases between them. Germline V gene data show CDR1 as LNHDA and CDR2 as SQIVND (reference sequence). CDR3 size: 14 residues. The CDR3 protein is CASSIRLYTGELFF. The CDR3 DNA is TGTGCCAGTAGTATAAGGCTTTACACCGGGGAGCTGTTTTTT.

The V and J genes are TRBV5-6 and TRBJ2-3, with D perhaps given as TRBD1 or TRBD2 (6 bases each). CDR3 size: 14 residues. Trimming shortened V by 5 bases and J by 2 bases, and 12 bases separated the two germline ends. Germline V gene lookup returns CDR1 SGHDT and CDR2 YYEEEE. The CDR3 DNA reads as TGTGCCAGCAGTAGGGGGGAGGTCACAGATACGCAGTATTTT. This codes for CASSRGEVTDTQYF.

The chain links TRBV13 to TRBJ1-4, with 8 bases identical to TRBD1. The CDR3 has 19 amino acids. V trimming: 6 bases; J trimming: 3 bases; junction bases outside the gene matches: 18. Germline-derived CDR1 and CDR2 are PRHDT and FYEKMQ (reference sequence). DNA of the CDR3: TGTGCCAGCAGTCCTCGAGGATTTTCGACAGGGGAAGCTAATGAAAAACTGTTTTTT. The encoded protein is CASSPRGFSTGEANEKLFF.

This sequence joins TRBV7-2 and TRBJ2-1; 11 positions agree with TRBD2. The CDR3 runs 16 residues. Trimming at V came to 1 base and at J to 6 bases, leaving 5 bases not matched to a gene. Germline V lookup: CDR1 SGHTA, CDR2 FQGNSA. The CDR3, as DNA: TGTGCCAGCAGCTTAGGTGGTAGCGGGAGGGTCAATGAGCAGTTCTTC. As protein: CASSLGGSGRVNEQFF.

This clone was observed once. This rearrangement joins TRBV11-2 to TRBJ2-1; D may be TRBD2 (6 bases). The V and J ends lost 5 bases and 6 bases respectively, with 14 bases between them. The germline V gene encodes CDR1 SGHAT and CDR2 FQNNGV. The CDR3 length is 14 residues. The CDR3 DNA reads TGTGCCAGCAGCCAGCAACTAGCTCTCAATGAGCAGTTCTTC. As protein: CASSQQLALNEQFF.

The V gene is TRBV19, the J gene TRBJ2-7, with D perhaps matching TRBD2 (5 bases). Germline V gene lookup returns CDR1 LNHDA and CDR2 SQIVND (reference sequence). The CDR3 is 14 amino acids. The ends were cut back, 5 bases at V and 7 bases at J, with 18 bases in the middle. The DNA of the CDR3 is TGTGCCAGTAGTTTGCGGACCAACGGGGTGGAGCAGTACTTC. This codes for CASSLRTNGVEQYF.